Presented here are 2 T cell receptor beta chains from one specimen sequenced in a study of blood T cell repertoires in COVID-19. TCRdb's table, derived via immunoSEQ multiplex PCR, lists solely in-frame clones and lacks some. This sample has some 370,000 clones, with 80% to 90% found just once. Sequenced sample: peripheral blood. The receptors here all came from a man in his forties or fifties with acute or convalescent COVID-19.

The chain has TRBV27 and TRBJ2-7, with a weak D call TRBD1 (5 bases). V dropped 5 bases and J dropped 0 bases, with 11 bases sitting between them. Germline assignment: CDR1 MNHEY and CDR2 SMNVEV (reference sequence). The CDR3 extends over 14 amino acids. The CDR3 loop reads CASSINRGSYEQYF. The CDR3 region has the DNA TGTGCCAGCAGTATTAATAGGGGCTCCTACGAGCAGTACTTC.

The V and J genes are TRBV25-1 and TRBJ2-7, with D maybe TRBD2 (6 bases). V shed 9 bases and J shed 9 bases, with 18 bases lying between them. This CDR3 comprises 12 residues. Germline V lookup: CDR1 MGHDK, CDR2 SYGVNS. This CDR3 reads CASKGRRDAQYF. As DNA, the CDR3 is TGTGCCAGTAAGGGACGGAGGGACGCGCAGTACTTC.